The source of this T cell receptor beta chain is a study of graft-versus-host responses after intestinal transplantation. General study results and limits: Researchers found GvH clones in recipient marrow, and some showed up first in ileum or blood. High graft-versus-host to host-versus-graft clonal ratios were seen in allografts of patients with graft-donor T cell macrochimerism. Circulating GvH clone levels at their peak were associated with HvG declines (early post-transplant).

With respect to this clone: Its antigen remains unidentified.

Sequencing was performed with immunoSEQ multiplex PCR; in TCRdb, only in-frame clones are kept and a portion is missing. Among roughly 8,600 clones listed, 85% to 95% were seen once. The receptor comes from a human patient who received an intestinal transplant, so some T cells may come from the graft donor. The source was PBMCs, collected around 31 days after intestinal transplant.

CDR3 protein: CASSSQGVGSTEAFF. In nucleotides, the CDR3 is TGCGCCAGCAGCTCTCAGGGGGTTGGGAGCACTGAAGCTTTCTTT. The chain employs TRBV5-1 and TRBJ1-1; 7 bases map to TRBD1. Germline trimming cut 3 bases from V and 4 bases from J; bases unmatched to any gene: 9. CDR1 and CDR2 (germline): SGHRS, YFSETQ. The CDR3 runs to 15 residues.